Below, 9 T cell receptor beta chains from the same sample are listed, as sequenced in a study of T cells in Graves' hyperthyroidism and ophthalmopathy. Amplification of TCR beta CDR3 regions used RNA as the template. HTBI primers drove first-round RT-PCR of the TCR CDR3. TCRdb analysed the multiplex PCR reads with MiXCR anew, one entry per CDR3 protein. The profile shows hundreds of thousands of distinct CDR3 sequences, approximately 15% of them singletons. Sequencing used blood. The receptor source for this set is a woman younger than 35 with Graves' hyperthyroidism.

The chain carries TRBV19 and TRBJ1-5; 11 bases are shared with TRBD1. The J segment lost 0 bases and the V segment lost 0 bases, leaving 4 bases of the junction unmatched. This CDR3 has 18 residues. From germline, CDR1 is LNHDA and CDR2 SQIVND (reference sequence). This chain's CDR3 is CASSIEGTGGYSNQPQHF. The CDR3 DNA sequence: TGTGCCAGTAGTATAGAGGGGACAGGGGGATATAGCAATCAGCCCCAGCATTTT. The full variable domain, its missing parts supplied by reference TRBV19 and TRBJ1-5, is DGGITQSPKYLFRKEGQNVTLSCEQNLNHDAMYWYRQDPGQGLRLIYYSQIVNDFQKGDIAEGYSVSREKKESFPLTVTSAQKNPTAFYLCASSIEGTGGYSNQPQHFGDGTRLSIL.

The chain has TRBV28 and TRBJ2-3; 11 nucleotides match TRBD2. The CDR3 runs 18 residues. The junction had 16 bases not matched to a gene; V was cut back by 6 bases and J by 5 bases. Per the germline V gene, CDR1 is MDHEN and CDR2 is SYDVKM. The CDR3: CASRASLAGGPGKDTQYF. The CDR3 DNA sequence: TGTGCCAGCAGAGCCTCGTTAGCGGGAGGGCCAGGGAAAGATACGCAGTATTTT.

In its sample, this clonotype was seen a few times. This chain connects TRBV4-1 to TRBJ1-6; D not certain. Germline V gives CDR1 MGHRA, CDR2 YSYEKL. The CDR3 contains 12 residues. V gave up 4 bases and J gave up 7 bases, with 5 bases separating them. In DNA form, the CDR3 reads TGCGCCAGCAGCCGAGAGAATTCACCCCTCCACTTT. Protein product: CASSRENSPLHF.

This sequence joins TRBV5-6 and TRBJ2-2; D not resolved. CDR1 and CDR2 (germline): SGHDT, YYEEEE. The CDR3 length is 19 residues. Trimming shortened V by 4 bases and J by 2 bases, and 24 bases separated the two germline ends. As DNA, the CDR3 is TGTGCCAGCAGCCCGTCATGGGGTCCGAATTACCTTAACACCGGGGAGCTGTTTTTT. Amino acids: CASSPSWGPNYLNTGELFF.

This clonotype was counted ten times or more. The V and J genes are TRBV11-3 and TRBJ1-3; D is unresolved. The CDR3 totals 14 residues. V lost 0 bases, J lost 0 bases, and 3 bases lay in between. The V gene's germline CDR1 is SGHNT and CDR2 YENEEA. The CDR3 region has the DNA TGTGCCAGCAGCTTAGAAAGCTCTGGAAACACCATATATTTT. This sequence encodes CASSLESSGNTIYF. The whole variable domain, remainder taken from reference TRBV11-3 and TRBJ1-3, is EAGVVQSPRYKIIEKKQPVAFWCNPISGHNTLYWYLQNLGQGPELLIRYENEEAVDDSQLPKDRFSAERLKGVDSTLKIQPAELGDSAVYLCASSLESSGNTIYFGEGSWLTVV.

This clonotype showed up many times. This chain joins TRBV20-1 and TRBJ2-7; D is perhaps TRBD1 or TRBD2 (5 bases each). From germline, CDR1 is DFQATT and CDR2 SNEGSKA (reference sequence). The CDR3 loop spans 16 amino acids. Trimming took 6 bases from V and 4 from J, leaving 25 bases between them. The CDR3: CSATSRIGTLPYEQYF. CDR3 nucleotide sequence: TGCAGTGCCACATCCCGTATCGGGACCCTACCTTACGAGCAGTACTTC.

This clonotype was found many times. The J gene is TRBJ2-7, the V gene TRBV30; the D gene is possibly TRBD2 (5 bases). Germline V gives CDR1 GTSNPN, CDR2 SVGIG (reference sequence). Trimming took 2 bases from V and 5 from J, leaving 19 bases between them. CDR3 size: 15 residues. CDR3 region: CAWSLGAGNEDEQYF. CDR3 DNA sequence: TGTGCCTGGAGTCTGGGTGCGGGTAATGAGGACGAGCAGTACTTC.

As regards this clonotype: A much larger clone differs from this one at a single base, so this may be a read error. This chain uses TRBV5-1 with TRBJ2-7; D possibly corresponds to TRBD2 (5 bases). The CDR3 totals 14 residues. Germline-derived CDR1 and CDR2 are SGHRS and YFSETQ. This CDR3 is CASSHLRIDYVQYF. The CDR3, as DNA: TGCGCCAGCAGCCACCTGCGAATCGACTACGTGCAGTACTTC.

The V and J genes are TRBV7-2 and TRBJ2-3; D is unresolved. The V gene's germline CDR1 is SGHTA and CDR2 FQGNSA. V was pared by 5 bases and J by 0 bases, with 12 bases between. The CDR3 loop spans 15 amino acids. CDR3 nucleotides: TGTGCCAGCAGCGCCAGTTTCCGGAGCACAGATACGCAGTATTTT. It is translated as CASSASFRSTDTQYF.